This entry concerns a single T cell receptor beta chain. Specified treatment: approximately 18 received Ad26.COV2.S at low or high dose, single or two shots; five or six received placebo; per-sample allocation not given. Material that was analyzed had been drawn on day 63 after the first vaccine or placebo injection. The sample comes from a study of Ad26.COV2.S vaccination and SARS-CoV-2 variants. Using immunoSEQ multiplex PCR, the repertoire was profiled, and TCRdb retains in-frame clones only, with some absent. The sample lists about 320,000 clones; 86% were seen once. The TCR originated in a person between 18 and 65 years old who received the Ad26.COV2.S COVID-19 vaccine or a placebo. The input for sequencing was peripheral blood, taken in a trial of Ad26.COV2.S vaccine versus placebo.

The CDR3 loop reads CASSLGLEAFF. In DNA, the CDR3 is TGTGCCAGCAGCTTAGGACTTGAAGCTTTCTTT. The rearrangement uses TRBV7-9 and TRBJ1-1; no firm D call. Trimming removed 1 base from V and 7 bases from J, with 4 bases in between. Germline values: CDR1 SEHNR, CDR2 FQNEAQ (reference sequence). The CDR3 is made up of 11 amino acids.